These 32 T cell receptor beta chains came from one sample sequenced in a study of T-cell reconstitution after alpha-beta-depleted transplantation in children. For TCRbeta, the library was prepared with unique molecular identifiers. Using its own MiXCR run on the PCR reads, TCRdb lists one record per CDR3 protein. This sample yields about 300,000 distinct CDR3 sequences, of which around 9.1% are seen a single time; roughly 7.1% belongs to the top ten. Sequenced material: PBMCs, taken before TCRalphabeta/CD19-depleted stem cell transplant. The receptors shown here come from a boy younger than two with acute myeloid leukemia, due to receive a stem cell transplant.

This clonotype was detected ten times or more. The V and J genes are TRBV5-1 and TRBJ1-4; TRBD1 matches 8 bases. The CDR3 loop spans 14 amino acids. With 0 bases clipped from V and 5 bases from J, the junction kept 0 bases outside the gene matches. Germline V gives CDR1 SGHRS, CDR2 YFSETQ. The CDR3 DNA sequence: TGCGCCAGCAGCTTGGGGACAGGGAATGAAAAACTGTTTTTT. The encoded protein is CASSLGTGNEKLFF.

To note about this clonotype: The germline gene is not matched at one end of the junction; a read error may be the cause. The CDR3 protein is CAGSTGALSYEQYF. CDR3 DNA: TGTGCCGGTAGTACAGGGGCATTATCCTACGAGCAGTACTTC. The chain employs TRBV19 and TRBJ2-7; 7 bases align to TRBD1. Germline V lookup: CDR1 LNHDA, CDR2 SQIVND (reference sequence). CDR3 length: 14 residues.

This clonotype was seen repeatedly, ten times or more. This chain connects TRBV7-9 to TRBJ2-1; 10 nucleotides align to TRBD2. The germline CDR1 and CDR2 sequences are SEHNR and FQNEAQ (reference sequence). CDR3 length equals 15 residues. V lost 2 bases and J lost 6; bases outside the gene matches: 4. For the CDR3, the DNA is TGTGCCAGCAGCTTAATAGCGGGAGGAGGCAATGAGCAGTTCTTC. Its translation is CASSLIAGGGNEQFF.

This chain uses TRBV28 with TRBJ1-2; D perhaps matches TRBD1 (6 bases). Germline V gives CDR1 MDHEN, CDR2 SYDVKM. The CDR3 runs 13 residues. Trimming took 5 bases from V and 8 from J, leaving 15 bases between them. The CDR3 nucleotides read TGTGCCAGCAGTCCGCGGGGGGCGGGGGGCTACACCTTC. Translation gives CASSPRGAGGYTF.

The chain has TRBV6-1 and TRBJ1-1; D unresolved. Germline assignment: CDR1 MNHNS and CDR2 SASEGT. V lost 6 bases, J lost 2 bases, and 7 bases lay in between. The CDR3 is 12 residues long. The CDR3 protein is CASRRFNTEAFF. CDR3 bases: TGTGCCAGCAGGAGATTTAACACTGAAGCTTTCTTT.

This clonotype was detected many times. The CDR3 reads CASSFGGGKAELPYEQYF. The DNA of the CDR3 is TGCGCCAGCAGCTTTGGCGGGGGTAAAGCGGAACTTCCCTACGAGCAGTACTTC. V and J are TRBV5-1 and TRBJ2-7, with TRBD2 matching over 7 bases. The germline V gene has CDR1 SGHRS and CDR2 YFSETQ. Germline trimming cut 2 bases from V and 2 bases from J; bases unmatched to any gene: 16. This CDR3 region has 18 residues.

CDR3 nucleotide sequence: TGTGCCAGCAGTTATTCGGCCCCCCGGGACAGTTACCAAGAGACCCAGTACTTC. Amino acid sequence: CASSYSAPRDSYQETQYF. The chain couples TRBV6-9 to TRBJ2-5, with TRBD1 matching over 7 bases. This CDR3 comprises 18 residues. Per germline, CDR1 MNHGY and CDR2 SVAAGI. V lost 0 bases, J lost 0 bases, and 10 bases stayed unmatched.

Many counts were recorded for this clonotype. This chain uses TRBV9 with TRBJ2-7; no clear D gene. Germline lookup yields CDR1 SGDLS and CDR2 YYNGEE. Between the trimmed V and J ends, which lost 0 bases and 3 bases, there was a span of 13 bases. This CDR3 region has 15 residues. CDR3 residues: CASSVDGGPYYEQYF. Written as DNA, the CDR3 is TGTGCCAGCAGCGTAGACGGCGGCCCCTACTACGAGCAGTACTTC.

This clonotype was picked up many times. The chain's CDR3 is CAISGQALGEQYF. In DNA form, the CDR3 reads TGTGCCATCAGTGGACAGGCCCTCGGGGAGCAGTACTTC. The chain links TRBV10-3 to TRBJ2-7; D may be TRBD1 (6 bases). V lost 4 bases and J lost 7, with 14 bases in between. This CDR3 spans 13 amino acids. Germline V gives CDR1 ENHRY, CDR2 SYGVKD.

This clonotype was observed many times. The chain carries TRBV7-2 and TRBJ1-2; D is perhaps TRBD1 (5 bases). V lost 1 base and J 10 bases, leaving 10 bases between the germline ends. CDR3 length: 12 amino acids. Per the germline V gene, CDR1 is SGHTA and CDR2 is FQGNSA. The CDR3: CASSLGGVVYTF. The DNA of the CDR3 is TGTGCCAGCAGCTTAGGGGGGGTTGTCTACACCTTC.

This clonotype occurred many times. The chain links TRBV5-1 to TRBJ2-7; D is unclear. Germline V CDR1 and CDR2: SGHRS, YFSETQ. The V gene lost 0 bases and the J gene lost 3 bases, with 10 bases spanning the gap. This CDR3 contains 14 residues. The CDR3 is CASSLELRNYEQYF. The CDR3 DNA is TGCGCCAGCAGCTTGGAACTAAGGAACTACGAGCAGTACTTC.

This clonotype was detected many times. The CDR3: CASSLISPPLAETYEQYF. The CDR3 DNA sequence: TGTGCCAGCAGCTTAATATCCCCCCCTCTAGCGGAGACCTACGAGCAGTACTTC. The chain combines TRBV7-3 with TRBJ2-7; TRBD2 aligns across 7 bases. V was clipped by 1 base and J by 2 bases; unmatched bases: 14. The CDR3 has 18 amino acids. Germline V gene sequence: CDR1 SGHTA, CDR2 FQGTGA.

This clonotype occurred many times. The CDR3 nucleotides read TGTGCCAGCAGCTTAGTTGGACTGGCCGGGGAGCTGTTTTTT. Protein: CASSLVGLAGELFF. The chain has TRBV7-9 and TRBJ2-2, with D tentatively TRBD2 (5 bases). Trimming shortened V by 1 base and J by 6 bases, and 9 bases separated the two germline ends. The CDR3 runs to 14 residues. Germline values: CDR1 SEHNR, CDR2 FQNEAQ (reference sequence). The full variable domain, rest sourced from reference TRBV7-9 and TRBJ2-2, is DTGVSQNPRHKITKRGQNVTFRCDPISEHNRLYWYRQTLGQGPEFLTYFQNEAQLEKSRLLSDRFSAERPKGSFSTLEIQRTEQGDSAMYLCASSLVGLAGELFFGEGSRLTVL.

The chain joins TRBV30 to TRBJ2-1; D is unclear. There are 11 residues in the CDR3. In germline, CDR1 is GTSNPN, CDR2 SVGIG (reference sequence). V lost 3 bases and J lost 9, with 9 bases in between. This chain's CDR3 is CAWRTQREQFF. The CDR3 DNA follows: TGTGCCTGGAGAACGCAGCGTGAGCAGTTCTTC.

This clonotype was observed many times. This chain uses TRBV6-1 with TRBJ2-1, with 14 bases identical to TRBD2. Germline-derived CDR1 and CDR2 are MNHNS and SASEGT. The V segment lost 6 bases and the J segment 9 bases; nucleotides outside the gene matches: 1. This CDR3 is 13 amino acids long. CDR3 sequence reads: CASSGLAGGEQFF. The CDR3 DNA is TGTGCCAGCAGCGGACTAGCGGGGGGTGAGCAGTTCTTC.

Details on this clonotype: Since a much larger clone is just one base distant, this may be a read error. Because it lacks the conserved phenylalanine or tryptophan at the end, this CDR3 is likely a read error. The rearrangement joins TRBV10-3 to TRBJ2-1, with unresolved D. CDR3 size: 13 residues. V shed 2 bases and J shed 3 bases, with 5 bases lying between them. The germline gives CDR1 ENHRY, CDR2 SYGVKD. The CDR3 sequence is CAISERDYNEQFL. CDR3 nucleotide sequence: TGTGCCATCAGTGAGAGAGACTACAATGAGCAGTTCCTC.

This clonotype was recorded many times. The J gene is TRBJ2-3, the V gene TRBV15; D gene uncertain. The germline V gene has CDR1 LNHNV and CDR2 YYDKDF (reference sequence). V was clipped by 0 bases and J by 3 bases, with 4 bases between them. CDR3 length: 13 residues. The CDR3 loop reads CATSRDPTDTQYF. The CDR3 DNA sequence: TGTGCCACCAGCAGAGATCCGACAGATACGCAGTATTTT.

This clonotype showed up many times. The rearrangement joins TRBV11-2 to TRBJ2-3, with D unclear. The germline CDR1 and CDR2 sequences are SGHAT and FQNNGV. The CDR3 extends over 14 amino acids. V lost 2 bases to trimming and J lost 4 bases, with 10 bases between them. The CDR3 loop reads CASSLLLEPDTQYF. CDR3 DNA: TGTGCCAGCAGCTTACTGTTAGAACCAGATACGCAGTATTTT.

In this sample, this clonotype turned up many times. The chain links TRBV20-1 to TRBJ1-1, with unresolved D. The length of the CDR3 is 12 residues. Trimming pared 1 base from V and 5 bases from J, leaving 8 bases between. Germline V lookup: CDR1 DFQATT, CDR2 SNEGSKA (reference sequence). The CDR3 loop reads CSARGSGTEAFF. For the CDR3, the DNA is TGCAGTGCTAGAGGATCAGGTACTGAAGCTTTCTTT.

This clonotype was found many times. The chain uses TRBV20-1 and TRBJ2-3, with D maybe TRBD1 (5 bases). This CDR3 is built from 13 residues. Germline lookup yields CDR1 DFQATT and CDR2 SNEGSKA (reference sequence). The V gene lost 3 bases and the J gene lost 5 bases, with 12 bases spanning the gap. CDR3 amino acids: CSASEQGGDTQYF. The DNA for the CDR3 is TGCAGTGCTAGTGAGCAGGGTGGAGATACGCAGTATTTT.

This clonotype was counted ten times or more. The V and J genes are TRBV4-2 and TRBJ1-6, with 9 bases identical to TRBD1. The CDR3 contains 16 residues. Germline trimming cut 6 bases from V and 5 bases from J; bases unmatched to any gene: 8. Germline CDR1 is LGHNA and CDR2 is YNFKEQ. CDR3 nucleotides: TGTGCCAGCAGTACGGACAGGGGTATCGATAATTCACCCCTCCACTTT. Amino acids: CASSTDRGIDNSPLHF.

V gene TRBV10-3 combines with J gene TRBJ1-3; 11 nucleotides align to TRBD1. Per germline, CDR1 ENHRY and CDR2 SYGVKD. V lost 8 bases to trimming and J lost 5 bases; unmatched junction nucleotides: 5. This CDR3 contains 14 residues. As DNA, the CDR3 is TGTGCCATCGAGGACAGGGGGCGAAGAAACACCATATATTTT. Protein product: CAIEDRGRRNTIYF.

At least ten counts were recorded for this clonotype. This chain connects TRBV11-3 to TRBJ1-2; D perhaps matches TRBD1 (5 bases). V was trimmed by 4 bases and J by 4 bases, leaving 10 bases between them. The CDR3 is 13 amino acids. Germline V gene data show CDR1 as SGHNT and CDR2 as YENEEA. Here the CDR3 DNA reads TGTGCCAGCAGCTCCTCCAGGGTCTATGGCTACACCTTC. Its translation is CASSSSRVYGYTF.

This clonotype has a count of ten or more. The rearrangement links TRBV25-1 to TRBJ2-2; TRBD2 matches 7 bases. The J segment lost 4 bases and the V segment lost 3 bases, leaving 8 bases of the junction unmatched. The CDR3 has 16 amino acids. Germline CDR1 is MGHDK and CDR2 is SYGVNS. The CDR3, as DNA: TGTGCCAGCAGTGATAGGACTAGGGCCCCCACCGGGGAGCTGTTTTTT. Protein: CASSDRTRAPTGELFF.

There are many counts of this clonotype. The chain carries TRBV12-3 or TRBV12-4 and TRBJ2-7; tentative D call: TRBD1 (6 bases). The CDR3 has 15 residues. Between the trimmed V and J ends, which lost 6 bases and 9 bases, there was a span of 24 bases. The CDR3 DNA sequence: TGTGCCAGCAGCTACAGGGTCCCTCTACTTATTGCGCAGTACTTC. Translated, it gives CASSYRVPLLIAQYF.

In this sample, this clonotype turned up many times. CDR3 sequence: CATRFAREPEYF. The CDR3 DNA reads as TGTGCCACCCGGTTTGCGCGGGAGCCCGAGTATTTT. The chain is built from TRBV10-3 and TRBJ2-3; 7 bases align to TRBD2. V shed 10 bases, J shed 13 bases, and the junction held 14 bases outside the gene matches. This CDR3 comprises 12 residues. Germline-derived CDR1 and CDR2 are ENHRY and SYGVKD.

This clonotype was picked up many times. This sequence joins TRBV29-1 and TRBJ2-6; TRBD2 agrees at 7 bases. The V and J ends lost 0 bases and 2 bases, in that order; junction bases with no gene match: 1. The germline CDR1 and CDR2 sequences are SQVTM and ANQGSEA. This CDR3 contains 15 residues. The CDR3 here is CSVEDAGAGANVLTF. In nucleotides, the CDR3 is TGCAGCGTTGAAGATGCGGGGGCTGGGGCCAACGTCCTGACTTTC.

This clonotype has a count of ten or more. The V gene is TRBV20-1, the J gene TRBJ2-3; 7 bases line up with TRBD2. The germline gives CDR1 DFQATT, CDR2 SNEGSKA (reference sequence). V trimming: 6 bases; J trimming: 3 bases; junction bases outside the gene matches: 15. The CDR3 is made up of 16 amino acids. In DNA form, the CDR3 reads TGCAGTGCCGACACCAGGGAGGGGAGTAGGACAGATACGCAGTATTTT. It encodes CSADTREGSRTDTQYF.

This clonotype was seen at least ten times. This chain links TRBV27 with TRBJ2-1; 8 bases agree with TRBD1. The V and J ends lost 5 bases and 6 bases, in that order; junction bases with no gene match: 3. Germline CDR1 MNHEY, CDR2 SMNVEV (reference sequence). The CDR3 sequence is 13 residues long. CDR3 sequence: CASSPTGGNEQFF. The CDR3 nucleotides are TGTGCCAGCAGTCCTACAGGGGGCAATGAGCAGTTCTTC.

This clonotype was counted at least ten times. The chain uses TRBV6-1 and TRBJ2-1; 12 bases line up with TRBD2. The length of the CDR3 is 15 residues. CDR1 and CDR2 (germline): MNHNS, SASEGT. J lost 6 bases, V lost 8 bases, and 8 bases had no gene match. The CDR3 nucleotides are TGTGCCAGCGTCCCTAGCGGGAGGGCCTTCAATGAGCAGTTCTTC. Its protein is CASVPSGRAFNEQFF.

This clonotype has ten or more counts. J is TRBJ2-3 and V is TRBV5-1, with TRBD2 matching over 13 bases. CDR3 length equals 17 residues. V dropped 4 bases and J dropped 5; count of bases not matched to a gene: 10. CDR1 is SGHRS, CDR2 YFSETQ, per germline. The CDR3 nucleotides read TGCGCCAGCAGCCCTTGGACTAGCGGGGGACCTGGAGATACGCAGTATTTT. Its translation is CASSPWTSGGPGDTQYF.

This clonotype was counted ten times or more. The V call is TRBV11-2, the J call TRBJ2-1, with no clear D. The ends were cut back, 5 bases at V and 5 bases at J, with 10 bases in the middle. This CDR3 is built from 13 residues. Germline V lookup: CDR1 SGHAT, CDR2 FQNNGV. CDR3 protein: CASSVGPDNEQFF. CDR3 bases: TGTGCCAGCAGCGTGGGTCCCGACAATGAGCAGTTCTTC.